This entry lists 25 T cell receptor beta chains sequenced from one sample in a study of cytomegalovirus exposure and HLA in healthy donors. Primers included in the PCR were 60 Vbeta and 13 Jbeta primers. Repertoires were generated with immunoSEQ multiplex PCR, while TCRdb's copy carries only in-frame clones and drops some. The sample carries tens of thousands of clones, 55% to 75% recorded once. The sequencing input was PBMCs. The receptor set was obtained from a woman aged 25 to 39 in good health and CMV-seronegative.

The CDR3 is CASSPYLDRVNSPLHF. CDR3 nucleotides: TGTGCCAGCAGTCCTTACCTGGACAGGGTAAATTCACCCCTCCACTTT. The chain recombines TRBV28 with TRBJ1-6; TRBD1 matches at 8 bases. CDR3 size: 16 residues. Germline-derived CDR1 and CDR2 are MDHEN and SYDVKM. Trimming cost V 5 bases and J 7 bases; bases outside gene matches: 10.

The chain couples TRBV4-3 to TRBJ2-7; 7 bases agree with TRBD2. The length of the CDR3 is 19 residues. Germline trimming cut 1 base from V and 4 bases from J; bases unmatched to any gene: 19. CDR1 is LGHNA, CDR2 YSLEER, per germline. The CDR3 sequence: CASSQALPGGRGHIYEQYF. Here the CDR3 DNA reads TGCGCCAGCAGCCAAGCCCTTCCGGGAGGTCGCGGGCATATATACGAGCAGTACTTC.

The chain carries TRBV4-2 and TRBJ2-1, with TRBD1 matching 10 bases. J lost 5 bases, V lost 3 bases, and 4 bases had no gene match. Looked up from germline, CDR1 is LGHNA and CDR2 is YNFKEQ. The CDR3 contains 15 residues. CDR3 coding DNA: TGTGCCAGCAGCCAGAGAGGACAGGGGGACAATGAGCAGTTCTTC. Its translation: CASSQRGQGDNEQFF.

The chain links TRBV5-4 to TRBJ1-1; 9 bases align to TRBD1. Trimming removed 4 bases from V and 4 bases from J; junction bases left unmatched: 8. The CDR3 sequence is 15 residues long. In germline, CDR1 is SGHNT, CDR2 YYREEE (reference sequence). CDR3 nucleotide sequence: TGTGCCAGCAGCGGGACAGGGAGTTTGGGCACTGAAGCTTTCTTT. This codes for CASSGTGSLGTEAFF.

This clone was seen repeatedly, ten times or more. This rearrangement joins TRBV7-9 to TRBJ1-2; no clear D. The CDR3 contains 16 residues. The germline V and J ends were trimmed by 4 bases and 4 bases, with 19 bases remaining between them. From germline, CDR1 is SEHNR and CDR2 FQNEAQ (reference sequence). The chain's CDR3 is CASSSTLPTGRYGYTF. CDR3 coding DNA: TGTGCCAGCAGCTCCACACTCCCGACTGGCCGCTATGGCTACACCTTC.

This chain joins TRBV7-8 and TRBJ2-5, with TRBD1 matching 7 bases. The V and J ends lost 4 bases and 4 bases, in that order; junction bases with no gene match: 6. There are 14 residues in the CDR3. Per germline, CDR1 SGHVS and CDR2 FQNEAQ. The CDR3 here is CASSSATGVETQYF. For the CDR3, the DNA is TGTGCCAGCAGCTCCGCCACAGGGGTAGAGACCCAGTACTTC.

The chain joins TRBV18 to TRBJ1-2, with 8 bases fitting TRBD1. The CDR3 is 15 amino acids. V was pared by 1 base and J by 3 bases, with 4 bases of the junction left unmatched. Looked up from germline, CDR1 is KGHSH and CDR2 is LQKENI. The CDR3 nucleotides are TGTGCCAGCTCACCACTTGGACAGGGTGACTATGGCTACACCTTC. Translated: CASSPLGQGDYGYTF.

As regards this clone: Other nucleotide sequences in the sample specify the same CDR3. V is TRBV29-1 and J is TRBJ2-1; tentatively, D is TRBD1 (7 bases). The germline CDR1 and CDR2 sequences are SQVTM and ANQGSEA. V lost 6 bases and J lost 4, with 16 bases in between. This CDR3 is built from 14 residues. The chain's CDR3 is CSVRDSGRYNEQFF. DNA of the CDR3: TGCAGCGTGAGGGACAGCGGGCGGTACAATGAGCAGTTCTTC.

This sequence joins TRBV7-2 and TRBJ2-2; TRBD2 matches at 8 bases. J was trimmed by 4 bases and V by 6 bases; bases with no gene match: 16. CDR1 and CDR2 from the germline V gene are SGHTA and FQGNSA. The CDR3 is 18 residues long. CDR3: CASRRDHRRGASTGELFF. The CDR3 DNA reads TGTGCCAGCAGACGTGACCATCGGCGGGGGGCGAGCACCGGGGAGCTGTTTTTT.

This clone has a handful of counts. The chain is built from TRBV4-1 and TRBJ2-1; the match to TRBD1 covers 12 bases. The V gene end was trimmed by 2 bases and the J gene end by 9 bases; junction bases not matched to a gene: 17. Germline loops: CDR1 MGHRA, CDR2 YSYEKL. The CDR3 consists of 19 residues. For the CDR3, the DNA is TGCGCCAGCAGCCAACCAAGCGGGGAAAGGGACAGGGGGCCGGGTGAGCAGTTCTTC. This sequence encodes CASSQPSGERDRGPGEQFF.

V usage is TRBV27 and J usage is TRBJ2-7, with TRBD1 as a possible D gene (6 bases). This CDR3 has 13 residues. The V end lost 10 bases, the J end lost 6 bases, and 19 bases lay between the germline ends. Germline V gene sequence: CDR1 MNHEY, CDR2 SMNVEV (reference sequence). CDR3 sequence (DNA): TGTGCCATACGGAAGGGGGTCCTTGGCGAGCAGTACTTC. This encodes CAIRKGVLGEQYF.

The chain joins TRBV30 to TRBJ2-1; TRBD1 matches at 9 bases. The germline CDR1 and CDR2 sequences are GTSNPN and SVGIG (reference sequence). The junction had 16 bases not matched to a gene; V was cut back by 4 bases and J by 6 bases. This CDR3 contains 17 residues. As DNA, the CDR3 is TGTGCCTGGATGGGCCTCCAGGACAGGGGTCCCCTCAATGAGCAGTTCTTC. It encodes CAWMGLQDRGPLNEQFF.

This rearrangement joins TRBV13 to TRBJ1-2; 10 bases agree with TRBD1. The germline CDR1 and CDR2 sequences are PRHDT and FYEKMQ (reference sequence). This CDR3 region has 16 residues. Trimming took 6 bases from V and 0 from J; bases not matched to a gene: 7. The CDR3: CASRSRDRGANYGYTF. CDR3 nucleotide sequence: TGTGCCAGCAGGTCTCGGGACAGGGGAGCTAACTATGGCTACACCTTC.

The chain links TRBV18 to TRBJ1-2, with a tentative D call TRBD1 (5 bases). V gave up 6 bases and J gave up 3 bases, with 11 bases separating them. The CDR3 length is 13 residues. In germline, CDR1 is KGHSH, CDR2 LQKENI. CDR3 residues: CASSQGRDYGYTF. CDR3 DNA: TGTGCCAGCTCCCAGGGCCGTGACTATGGCTACACCTTC.

The chain uses TRBV4-1 and TRBJ2-5, with D tentatively TRBD2 (7 bases). CDR1 is MGHRA and CDR2 is YSYEKL in the germline V gene. This CDR3 is built from 18 residues. Trimming pared 1 base from V and 5 bases from J, leaving 23 bases between. CDR3 sequence reads: CASSQGYSRGGEAETQYF. The DNA of the CDR3 is TGCGCCAGCAGCCAAGGGTATAGTAGGGGGGGCGAAGCGGAGACCCAGTACTTC.

This clone was counted a few times. The chain uses TRBV7-9 and TRBJ1-2; 10 bases fit TRBD1. The CDR3 is made up of 16 amino acids. Per germline, CDR1 SEHNR and CDR2 FQNEAQ (reference sequence). The ends lost 5 bases at V and 8 bases at J; junction bases unmatched: 14. The CDR3 bases are TGTGCCAGCAGCGCAGGACAGGGGGGGTTCTCGGAGGGCTACACCTTC. It is translated as CASSAGQGGFSEGYTF.

V usage is TRBV2 and J usage is TRBJ2-7, with no clear D. Per germline, CDR1 SNHLY and CDR2 FYNNEI. The CDR3 is 14 residues long. V was trimmed by 3 bases and J by 1 base, leaving 10 bases between them. This CDR3 is CASSDPGRSYEQYF. DNA for the CDR3: TGTGCCAGCAGTGACCCTGGCAGGTCCTACGAGCAGTACTTC.

This clone was detected a few times. The genes are TRBV7-9 and TRBJ2-7; 10 bases agree with TRBD2. Germline values: CDR1 SEHNR, CDR2 FQNEAQ (reference sequence). V dropped 6 bases and J dropped 0; count of bases not matched to a gene: 11. This CDR3 is built from 17 residues. The DNA of the CDR3 is TGTGCCAGCAGGGGAACCGGGACTAGCGCTAGCTCCTACGAGCAGTACTTC. It specifies CASRGTGTSASSYEQYF. Full variable domain (rest looked up from reference TRBV7-9 and TRBJ2-7): DTGVSQNPRHKITKRGQNVTFRCDPISEHNRLYWYRQTLGQGPEFLTYFQNEAQLEKSRLLSDRFSAERPKGSFSTLEIQRTEQGDSAMYLCASRGTGTSASSYEQYFGPGTRLTVT.

The V gene is TRBV5-1, the J gene TRBJ1-6, with TRBD1 identical over 8 bases. The junction had 6 bases not matched to a gene; V was cut back by 4 bases and J by 6 bases. CDR3 length: 15 amino acids. Per germline, CDR1 SGHRS and CDR2 YFSETQ. CDR3: CASSAGQGTNSPLHF. For the CDR3, the DNA is TGCGCCAGCAGCGCCGGACAGGGTACTAATTCACCCCTCCACTTT.

The rearrangement joins TRBV30 to TRBJ1-5; D remains ambiguous. Trimming pared 0 bases from V and 4 bases from J, leaving 7 bases between. The CDR3 totals 13 residues. CDR1 is GTSNPN and CDR2 is SVGIG in the germline V gene (reference sequence). CDR3 nucleotides: TGTGCCTGGAGTGTACGAGGTAATCAGCCCCAGCATTTT. It yields the protein CAWSVRGNQPQHF.

This chain connects TRBV7-2 to TRBJ1-1, with a weak D call TRBD1 (6 bases). The CDR3 covers 13 residues. The V gene's germline CDR1 is SGHTA and CDR2 FQGNSA. The V and J ends lost 2 bases and 9 bases respectively, with 13 bases between them. The CDR3 sequence is CASSLHKGGQAFF. The CDR3 DNA sequence: TGTGCCAGCAGCTTACATAAGGGGGGGCAAGCTTTCTTT.

CDR3 sequence reads: CASSARGDLYSNQPQHF. CDR3 sequence (DNA): TGTGCCAGCAGTGCCCGGGGGGACCTTTATAGCAATCAGCCCCAGCATTTT. The chain is built from TRBV6-1 and TRBJ1-5; the D gene is possibly TRBD1 (5 bases). Trimming shortened V by 4 bases and J by 0 bases, and 16 bases separated the two germline ends. CDR3 length: 17 amino acids. Germline CDR1 MNHNS, CDR2 SASEGT.

This clone has a single count. This chain links TRBV2 with TRBJ2-7; perhaps TRBD1 as D (5 bases). The CDR3 extends over 15 amino acids. The V gene's germline CDR1 is SNHLY and CDR2 FYNNEI. Trimming shortened V by 1 base and J by 0 bases, and 10 bases separated the two germline ends. The DNA of the CDR3 is TGTGCCAGCAGTGAAGGACAGCCTGTCTCCTACGAGCAGTACTTC. It codes for CASSEGQPVSYEQYF.

The chain uses TRBV9 and TRBJ1-1, with 7 bases fitting TRBD1. The CDR3 length is 15 residues. J lost 1 base, V lost 0 bases, and 3 bases had no gene match. CDR1 is SGDLS and CDR2 is YYNGEE in the germline V gene. CDR3: CASSVGGQSNTEAFF. DNA of the CDR3: TGTGCCAGCAGCGTAGGGGGACAGTCGAACACTGAAGCTTTCTTT. The whole variable domain, remainder taken from reference TRBV9 and TRBJ1-1, is DSGVTQTPKHLITATGQRVTLRCSPRSGDLSVYWYQQSLDQGLQFLIQYYNGEERAKGNILERFSAQQFPDLHSELNLSSLELGDSALYFCASSVGGQSNTEAFFGQGTRLTVV.

The chain employs TRBV7-9 and TRBJ2-5, with 8 bases matching TRBD1. The V gene end was trimmed by 4 bases and the J gene end by 4 bases; junction bases not matched to a gene: 5. CDR3 size: 14 residues. The germline CDR1 and CDR2 sequences are SEHNR and FQNEAQ (reference sequence). The CDR3 loop is CASSYRQGIETQYF. The DNA of the CDR3 is TGTGCCAGCAGCTACCGACAGGGGATAGAGACCCAGTACTTC.